The 22 T cell receptor beta chains presented below share a single source sample, sequenced in a study of post-analysis software for immune sequencing data. Study outcomes and limitations: Patients showed TRBV5-6, TRBV5-1 and TRBV20-1 among five TRBV segments more frequent than in controls.

Every TCR beta cDNA library bore unique molecular identifiers. One entry per CDR3 protein, called by TCRdb with MiXCR from the PCR reads. The table lists about 260,000 distinct CDR3 sequences, 35% to 40% of them singletons, with 4.5% to 5.5% in the top ten. These receptors' antigens are unknown. What was sequenced was blood. The receptors originated from a girl between 10 and 17 years old with multiple sclerosis.

This clonotype was seen repeatedly, ten times or more. The genes are TRBV6-5 and TRBJ1-2, with D possibly TRBD1 on 5 matching bases. V lost 5 bases and J lost 6, with 16 bases in between. The CDR3 consists of 14 residues. Germline assignment: CDR1 MNHEY and CDR2 SVGAGI. CDR3 sequence (DNA): TGTGCCAGCAGTACCCCTTCAGGGCGGCATGGCTACACCTTC. It encodes CASSTPSGRHGYTF.

This clonotype showed up just once. The chain links TRBV20-1 to TRBJ1-4; the D is unclear. CDR3 length: 15 residues. Trimming stripped 5 bases from V and 4 bases from J, with 17 bases between. Germline values: CDR1 DFQATT, CDR2 SNEGSKA (reference sequence). CDR3 in amino acids: CSARLPADNNEKLFF. The CDR3 DNA reads as TGCAGTGCTCGGCTGCCGGCAGATAATAATGAAAAACTGTTTTTT.

The gene calls are TRBV6-2 or TRBV6-3 and TRBJ2-3; D is undetermined. This CDR3 is 15 amino acids long. Germline V gene lookup returns CDR1 MNHEY and CDR2 SVGEGT. Trimming stripped 6 bases from V and 0 bases from J, with 13 bases between. The CDR3 loop reads CASSSPDASTDTQYF. In DNA, the CDR3 is TGTGCCAGCAGCTCCCCTGACGCCAGCACAGATACGCAGTATTTT.

In DNA form, the CDR3 reads TGTGCCAGCAGTGCGACATTGGGGACAGGGATCCGAATTTACGAGCAGTACTTC. Translated: CASSATLGTGIRIYEQYF. The V and J genes are TRBV6-1 and TRBJ2-7, with 9 bases lining up with TRBD1. Germline lookup yields CDR1 MNHNS and CDR2 SASEGT. The V gene end was trimmed by 4 bases and the J gene end by 4 bases; junction bases not matched to a gene: 17. The CDR3 runs 18 residues.

A note on this clonotype: With a much larger clone just one base away, this may be a read error. The gene calls are TRBV3-1 and TRBJ1-2; D uncertain. The CDR3 contains 15 residues. Germline assignment: CDR1 LGHDT and CDR2 YNNKEL (reference sequence). The CDR3 sequence is CAGSQDFPPNYGYTF. DNA of the CDR3: TGTGCCGGCAGCCAAGATTTCCCACCTAACTATGGCTACACCTTC.

This clonotype has at least ten counts. The chain joins TRBV9 to TRBJ1-2, with no clear D. Germline V CDR1 and CDR2: SGDLS, YYNGEE. Trimming removed 3 bases at V and 10 bases at J, with 13 bases between. The CDR3 length is 12 residues. The CDR3 DNA follows: TGTGCCAGCAGCGCGCGGGGATCGTTCTACACCTTC. Protein: CASSARGSFYTF.

This clonotype appeared a few times. The chain links TRBV7-9 to TRBJ2-1; 11 nucleotides agree with TRBD1. This CDR3 contains 17 residues. Trimming took 2 bases from V and 8 from J; bases not matched to a gene: 11. Germline V gives CDR1 SEHNR, CDR2 FQNEAQ (reference sequence). The CDR3 DNA reads TGTGCCAGCAGCTTAAGTTCCGGGACAGGGGGTTGGGATGAGCAGTTCTTC. It encodes CASSLSSGTGGWDEQFF. Supplemented by reference TRBV7-9 and TRBJ2-1, the full variable domain reads DTGVSQNPRHKITKRGQNVTFRCDPISEHNRLYWYRQTLGQGPEFLTYFQNEAQLEKSRLLSDRFSAERPKGSFSTLEIQRTEQGDSAMYLCASSLSSGTGGWDEQFFGPGTRLTVL.

V and J are TRBV11-3 and TRBJ2-2, with 8 positions matching TRBD2. J lost 6 bases, V lost 8 bases, and 8 bases had no gene match. The CDR3 has 14 residues. Per germline, CDR1 SGHNT and CDR2 YENEEA. This CDR3 reads CASSRTSWAGELFF. The CDR3 coding sequence is TGTGCCAGCTCACGGACTAGCTGGGCCGGGGAGCTGTTTTTT.

In this sample, this clonotype turned up a few times. The chain employs TRBV5-1 and TRBJ1-1; the D gene is possibly TRBD1 (6 bases). CDR1 SGHRS and CDR2 YFSETQ come from the germline V gene. V lost 0 bases to trimming and J lost 1 base, with 16 bases between them. CDR3 length equals 17 residues. The CDR3 sequence: CASSLAGTPAKNTEAFF. In nucleotides, the CDR3 is TGCGCCAGCAGCTTGGCCGGGACACCTGCCAAGAACACTGAAGCTTTCTTT.

Many counts were recorded for this clonotype. The CDR3 DNA sequence: TGTGCCAGCAGCCCTCGGGGGGGCTCCTACAATGAGCAGTTCTTC. Translation: CASSPRGGSYNEQFF. The V and J genes are TRBV13 and TRBJ2-1; TRBD2 matches at 8 bases. Germline CDR1 PRHDT, CDR2 FYEKMQ (reference sequence). V lost 5 bases and J lost 0; bases outside the gene matches: 3. This CDR3 is built from 15 residues.

This clonotype appeared a few times. This may be a read error: a much more frequent sequence differs by one nucleotide. The chain joins TRBV12-3 or TRBV12-4 to TRBJ2-7; 7 nucleotides match TRBD2. After removal of 7 bases from V and 7 bases from J, the junction contained 13 bases not matched to a gene. The CDR3 spans 14 residues. The CDR3 region is CASILGGPLNEQYF. CDR3 DNA: TGTGCCAGCATCTTGGGAGGGCCACTCAATGAGCAGTACTTC.

Note on this clonotype: Its ends do not fully match the called genes, so a read error is possible. The chain combines TRBV7-3 with TRBJ2-1, with 9 bases identical to TRBD2. CDR1 is SGHTA and CDR2 is FQGTGA in the germline V gene. This CDR3 region has 14 residues. The CDR3 DNA sequence: TGTACCAGCAGCTTAGGCGGGAGGGGCTATGAGCAGTTCTTC. Protein product: CTSSLGGRGYEQFF. Supplemented by reference TRBV7-3 and TRBJ2-1, the full variable domain reads GAGVSQTPSNKVTEKGKYVELRCDPISGHTALYWYRQSLGQGPEFLIYFQGTGAADDSGLPNDRFFAVRPEGSVSTLKIQRTERGDSAVYLCTSSLGGRGYEQFFGPGTRLTVL.

The rearrangement links TRBV27 to TRBJ2-1; TRBD2 matches 13 bases. The CDR3 is 16 residues long. V shed 4 bases and J 9 bases; nucleotides not matched to a gene: 9. CDR1 and CDR2 from the germline V gene are MNHEY and SMNVEV (reference sequence). CDR3 loop: CASSSLGTSGISEQFF. CDR3 sequence (DNA): TGTGCCAGCAGTTCCTTGGGGACTAGCGGGATTTCTGAGCAGTTCTTC.

This clonotype was recorded a few times. At one of its ends the junction is not consistent with the germline gene, which may arise from a read error. The chain uses TRBV27 and TRBJ2-2; 7 bases line up with TRBD2. The CDR3 is made up of 16 amino acids. The germline V gene has CDR1 MNHEY and CDR2 SMNVEV (reference sequence). In DNA, the CDR3 is TGTGCCAGCAGTAAGCTGAGCGGGGCGAACACCGGGGAGCGGTTTTTT. Translation gives CASSKLSGANTGERFF.

The J gene is TRBJ2-7, the V gene TRBV12-3 or TRBV12-4; TRBD2 matches at 8 bases. The CDR3 covers 15 residues. The junction had 10 bases not matched to a gene; V was cut back by 6 bases and J by 3 bases. The CDR3 loop is CASRIGWTSSYEQYF. The CDR3 DNA follows: TGTGCCAGCAGAATAGGGTGGACTAGCAGCTACGAGCAGTACTTC.

This clonotype was detected ten times or more. This chain links TRBV4-2 with TRBJ2-1; 11 nucleotides line up with TRBD2. The trim removed 1 base at V and 7 bases at J, leaving 6 bases unmatched. This CDR3 comprises 16 residues. CDR1 is LGHNA, CDR2 YNFKEQ, per germline. This chain's CDR3 is CASSQAQTSGGNEQFF. CDR3 nucleotide sequence: TGTGCCAGCAGCCAAGCGCAAACTAGCGGGGGTAATGAGCAGTTCTTC.

This sequence joins TRBV7-2 and TRBJ1-3; tentative D call: TRBD1 (5 bases). In germline, CDR1 is SGHTA, CDR2 FQGNSA. CDR3 length: 14 amino acids. Trimming cost V 5 bases and J 0 bases, with 8 bases left between them. This CDR3 is CASSVQDSGNTIYF. The CDR3 nucleotides are TGTGCCAGCAGCGTACAGGACTCTGGAAACACCATATATTTT.

The chain links TRBV6-6 to TRBJ1-1; tentatively, D is TRBD1 (5 bases). The length of the CDR3 is 13 residues. The germline V gene encodes CDR1 MNHNY and CDR2 SVGAGI (reference sequence). V lost 6 bases, J lost 4 bases, and 12 bases lay in between. DNA of the CDR3: TGTGCCAGCAGCAGCTGGGGGGGCACTGAAGCTTTCTTT. As protein: CASSSWGGTEAFF.

Details on this clonotype: A much larger clone lies a single base off, so this may be a read error. The genes are TRBV5-1 and TRBJ2-3, with 14 positions matching TRBD2. Looked up from germline, CDR1 is SGHRS and CDR2 is YFSETQ. The CDR3 totals 17 residues. The CDR3 DNA reads TGCGCCAGCAGCTATGGGACTAGCGGGAGTGTCCCAGATACGCGGTATTTT. It specifies CASSYGTSGSVPDTRYF. The complete variable domain, with remaining parts taken from reference TRBV5-1 and TRBJ2-3, reads KAGVTQTPRYLIKTRGQQVTLSCSPISGHRSVSWYQQTPGQGLQFLFEYFSETQRNKGNFPGRFSGRQFSNSRSEMNVSTLELGDSALYLCASSYGTSGSVPDTRYFGPGTRLTVL.

As to this clonotype: A read error may explain this, as a much larger clone is one base away. V gene TRBV7-3 combines with J gene TRBJ2-7, with 8 bases aligning to TRBD1. The J segment lost 7 bases and the V segment lost 3 bases, leaving 8 bases of the junction unmatched. The CDR3 has 14 residues. Looked up from germline, CDR1 is SGHTA and CDR2 is FQGTGA. CDR3 sequence reads: CASSFGGQGAEQYF. In nucleotides, the CDR3 is TGTGCCAGCAGCTTTGGGGGTCAGGGGGCTGAGCAGTACTTC.

The table lists this clonotype with many counts. The chain has TRBV11-3 and TRBJ2-1; either TRBD1 or TRBD2 may fit D (5 bases each). The length of the CDR3 is 15 residues. The V gene lost 2 bases and the J gene lost 6 bases, with 14 bases spanning the gap. From germline, CDR1 is SGHNT and CDR2 YENEEA. CDR3 DNA sequence: TGTGCCAGCAGCTTAATGGGGGAAGTAGGCAATGAGCAGTTCTTC. Translation: CASSLMGEVGNEQFF.

There are a few counts of this clonotype. Since a much larger clone is just one base distant, this may be a read error. DNA for the CDR3: TGTGCCATCAGGGTTCAGGGGTCCCAAGAGACCCAGTACTTC. Amino acid sequence: CAIRVQGSQETQYF. V usage is TRBV10-3 and J usage is TRBJ2-5, with D perhaps TRBD1 (6 bases). There are 14 residues in the CDR3. The germline V gene has CDR1 ENHRY and CDR2 SYGVKD. V lost 6 bases and J lost 1, with 12 bases in between.